Following are 18 T cell receptor beta chains from one sample sequenced in a study of T cell responses to AZD1222 COVID-19 vaccine. Sequencing used immunoSEQ multiplex PCR; TCRdb keeps in-frame clones, though not all of them. The sample comprises roughly 120,000 clones, 86% of which are singletons, and roughly an eighth rests with the top ten. The material sequenced was peripheral blood, taken on day 0 of AZD1222 vaccination. The source is an adult in good health.

This clone was detected only once. This chain links TRBV21-1 with TRBJ1-4. TRBV21-1 is an annotated pseudogene. The CDR3 extends over 15 amino acids. The CDR3 is CASSIGRIKDEKLFF. CDR3 DNA sequence: TGTGCCAGCAGCATCGGACGGATTAAGGATGAAAAACTGTTTTTT.

The genes are TRBV21-1 and TRBJ1-2; the tabulated D call, TRBD1, remains unverified against the DNA. TRBV21-1 is labeled a pseudogene. The CDR3 extends over 15 amino acids. The CDR3 DNA sequence: TGTGCCAGCAGCAGTCAGCGAGACAGGGGTTGTGGCTACACCTTC. Translating gives CASSSQRDRGCGYTF.

The V call is TRBV2, the J call TRBJ2-7; D might be TRBD2 (7 bases). Trimming pared 8 bases from V and 6 bases from J, leaving 26 bases between. CDR3 length equals 16 residues. CDR1 and CDR2 from the germline V gene are SNHLY and FYNNEI. The CDR3 DNA reads TGTGCCAGCCGAGGGGGGGCATCGAGGGTTAGGGGCGAGCAGTACTTC. Amino acids: CASRGGASRVRGEQYF.

This clone came up once. The J gene is TRBJ1-2, the V gene TRBV20-1; D not certain. This CDR3 region has 11 residues. Trimming took 0 bases from V and 14 from J, leaving 13 bases between them. Germline-derived CDR1 and CDR2 are DFQATT and SNEGSKA (reference sequence). CDR3 sequence: CSARDEEGCTF. Written as DNA, the CDR3 is TGCAGTGCTAGAGATGAAGAGGGCTGTACCTTC.

This rearrangement joins TRBV19 to TRBJ1-1; no clear D gene. The CDR3 loop spans 12 amino acids. V gave up 5 bases and J gave up 6 bases, with 10 bases separating them. Germline assignment: CDR1 LNHDA and CDR2 SQIVND (reference sequence). The CDR3 nucleotides read TGTGCCAGTAGTGGGTACGGGTCTGAAGCTTTCTTT. This sequence encodes CASSGYGSEAFF.

This chain links TRBV4-1 with TRBJ1-1; 9 bases are shared with TRBD1. The V segment lost 6 bases and the J segment 10 bases; nucleotides outside the gene matches: 12. The CDR3 is 14 amino acids. The V gene's germline CDR1 is MGHRA and CDR2 YSYEKL. CDR3 in amino acids: CASRDFGGQGVAFF. The DNA for the CDR3 is TGCGCCAGCAGAGACTTTGGGGGACAGGGTGTAGCTTTCTTT.

The CDR3 spells CATFVAYGYTF. The CDR3 DNA sequence: TGTGCCACCTTCGTGGCCTATGGCTACACCTTC. J is TRBJ1-2 and V is TRBV6-5; D ambiguous. The germline V and J ends were trimmed by 10 bases and 4 bases, with 10 bases remaining between them. Germline CDR1 reads MNHEY; CDR2 reads SVGAGI. The CDR3 totals 11 residues.

By sample share, this clone is medium-sized. The rearrangement uses TRBV2 and TRBJ1-4; TRBD1 is a possible D gene (5 bases). CDR1 and CDR2 (germline): SNHLY, FYNNEI. This CDR3 is built from 19 residues. V was pared by 6 bases and J by 4 bases, with 27 bases between. CDR3 in amino acids: CASRVPAPTRDLVNEKLFF. CDR3 in DNA: TGTGCCAGCAGAGTGCCCGCACCCACCAGGGACCTTGTTAATGAAAAACTGTTTTTT.

The chain has TRBV5-1 and TRBJ2-3; possibly TRBD1 for D (7 bases). Trimming pared 0 bases from V and 4 bases from J, leaving 12 bases between. From germline, CDR1 is SGHRS and CDR2 YFSETQ. The CDR3 is 15 amino acids. Here the CDR3 reads CASSLAQGGPDTQYF. The CDR3 DNA reads TGCGCCAGCAGCTTGGCCCAGGGGGGCCCAGATACGCAGTATTTT.

This clone is a singleton in its sample. This chain joins TRBV14 and TRBJ1-1; D is uncertain. Per the germline V gene, CDR1 is SGHDN and CDR2 is FVKESK. The length of the CDR3 is 14 residues. V was pared by 4 bases and J by 1 base, with 10 bases between. CDR3 DNA sequence: TGTGCCAGCAGCCGAGGACGGGAGAACACTGAAGCTTTCTTT. Translation gives CASSRGRENTEAFF.

The chain carries TRBV6-5 and TRBJ1-2, with D unresolved. V was cut by 4 bases and J by 5 bases, with 8 bases left in between. CDR3 length: 12 amino acids. Germline V lookup: CDR1 MNHEY, CDR2 SVGAGI. CDR3 sequence reads: CASSFLWYGYTF. DNA for the CDR3: TGTGCCAGCAGTTTCTTATGGTATGGCTACACCTTC.

This clone has a handful of counts. CDR3 DNA: TGTGCCAGCAGTTACTCCACAGGGGCTGGGGGCTACACCTTC. Protein: CASSYSTGAGGYTF. The chain combines TRBV6-5 with TRBJ1-2, with 7 bases matching TRBD1. J gave up 8 bases and V 0 bases, and 6 bases lay outside the gene matches. The CDR3 spans 14 residues. Per the germline V gene, CDR1 is MNHEY and CDR2 is SVGAGI.

The CDR3 region is CASSSGGSSYNSPLHF. Here the CDR3 DNA reads TGTGCCAGCAGCTCAGGGGGCAGCTCCTATAATTCACCCCTCCACTTT. The V gene is TRBV5-4, the J gene TRBJ1-6; 8 bases are shared with TRBD1. The germline V gene has CDR1 SGHNT and CDR2 YYREEE (reference sequence). The J segment lost 0 bases and the V segment lost 3 bases, leaving 2 bases of the junction unmatched. CDR3 length equals 16 residues.

The V and J genes are TRBV3-1 (or the pseudogene TRBV3-2) and TRBJ1-6; D is perhaps TRBD1 (5 bases). In germline, CDR1 is LGHDT, CDR2 YNNKEL (reference sequence). The CDR3 sequence is 19 residues long. V was clipped by 0 bases and J by 0 bases, with 15 bases between them. Written as DNA, the CDR3 is TGTGCCAGCAGCCAAGATTTTGGGACCGAAAGCTCCTATAATTCACCCCTCCACTTT. It is translated as CASSQDFGTESSYNSPLHF.

This chain connects TRBV6-4 to TRBJ2-2; D not certain. Trimming cost V 7 bases and J 0 bases, with 9 bases left between them. Germline assignment: CDR1 MRHNA and CDR2 SNTAGT. This CDR3 is built from 14 residues. CDR3 amino acids: CASTFMPNTGELFF. The DNA for the CDR3 is TGTGCCAGCACCTTCATGCCGAACACCGGGGAGCTGTTTTTT.

The CDR3 DNA is TGTGCCAGCAGTGAATGGGGGCGCACAGATACGCAGTATTTT. Translation gives CASSEWGRTDTQYF. The chain couples TRBV2 to TRBJ2-3; perhaps TRBD1 as D (6 bases). The CDR3 has 14 residues. The V gene lost 2 bases and the J gene lost 1 base, with 7 bases spanning the gap. Germline CDR1 reads SNHLY; CDR2 reads FYNNEI.

The chain combines TRBV12-3 or TRBV12-4 with TRBJ1-1, with D uncertain. V lost 4 bases, J lost 4 bases, and 4 bases lay in between. The CDR3 contains 11 residues. The CDR3 loop is CASSWTTEAFF. The CDR3, as DNA: TGTGCCAGCAGTTGGACCACTGAAGCTTTCTTT.

The chain couples TRBV7-9 to TRBJ2-7; TRBD1 matches 11 bases. J was trimmed by 5 bases and V by 1 base; bases with no gene match: 13. Germline V gives CDR1 SEHNR, CDR2 FQNEAQ (reference sequence). The CDR3 length is 18 residues. The CDR3 loop reads CASSLVRGPGQGDHEQYF. The CDR3, as DNA: TGTGCCAGCAGCTTAGTTAGGGGACCGGGACAGGGGGACCACGAGCAGTACTTC.